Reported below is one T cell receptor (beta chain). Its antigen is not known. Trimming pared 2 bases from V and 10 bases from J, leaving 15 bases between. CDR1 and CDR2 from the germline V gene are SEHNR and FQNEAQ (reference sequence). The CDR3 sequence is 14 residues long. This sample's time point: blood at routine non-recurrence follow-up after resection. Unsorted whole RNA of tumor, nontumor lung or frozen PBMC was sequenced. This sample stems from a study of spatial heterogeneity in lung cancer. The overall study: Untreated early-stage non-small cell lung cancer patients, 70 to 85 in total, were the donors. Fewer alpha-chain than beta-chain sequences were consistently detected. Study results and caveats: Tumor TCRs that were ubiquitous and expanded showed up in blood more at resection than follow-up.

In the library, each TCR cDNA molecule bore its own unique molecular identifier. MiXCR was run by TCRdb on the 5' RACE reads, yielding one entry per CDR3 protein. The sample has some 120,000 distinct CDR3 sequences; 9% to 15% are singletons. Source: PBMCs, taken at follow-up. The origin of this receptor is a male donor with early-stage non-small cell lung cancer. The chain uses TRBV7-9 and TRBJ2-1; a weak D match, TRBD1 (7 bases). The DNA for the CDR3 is TGTGCCAGCAGCTTACGGTCAGGGGGGAAGGAGCAGTTCTTC. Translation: CASSLRSGGKEQFF.